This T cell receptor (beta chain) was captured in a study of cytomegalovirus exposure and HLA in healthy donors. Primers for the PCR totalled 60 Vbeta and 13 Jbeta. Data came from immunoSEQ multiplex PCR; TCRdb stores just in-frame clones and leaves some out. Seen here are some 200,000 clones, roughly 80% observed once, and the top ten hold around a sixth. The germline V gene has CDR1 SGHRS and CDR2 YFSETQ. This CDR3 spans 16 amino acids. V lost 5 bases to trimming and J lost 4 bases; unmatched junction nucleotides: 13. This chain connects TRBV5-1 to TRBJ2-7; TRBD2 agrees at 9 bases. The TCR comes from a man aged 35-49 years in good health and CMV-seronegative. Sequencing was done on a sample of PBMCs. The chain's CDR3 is CASSGGSAGGIYEQYF. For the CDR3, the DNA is TGCGCCAGCAGTGGTGGTTCAGCGGGGGGCATATACGAGCAGTACTTC.